The table lists the clone carrying this T cell receptor beta chain with a few counts. Its antigen is unknown. These data originate in a study of blood T cells in healthy people across ages. On the study more broadly: About one barcoded beta molecule per two T cells came from capture by template switching.

Trimming stripped 0 bases from V and 4 bases from J, with 15 bases between. Germline assignment: CDR1 MGHRA and CDR2 YSYEKL. The CDR3 covers 16 residues. Overall study findings and caveats: With donor CMV status unknown, expanded clonotype changes were possibly confounded. Older individuals had lower TCR beta diversity per million T cells (the decline was roughly linear).

PCR was performed a second time for 7 to 11 cycles using a sample-barcoded 5' primer and a J-beta primer mix. TCRdb itself ran the 5' RACE reads through MiXCR, one entry per CDR3 protein. The sample records roughly 1,500,000 distinct CDR3 sequences, 30% to 40% being singletons. This sequence originates from a woman in her 30s in good health. The chain uses TRBV4-1 and TRBJ1-2; D gene uncertain. The sample comprised blood. CDR3 protein: CASSQDWAGPSYGYTF. CDR3 nucleotides: TGCGCCAGCAGCCAAGATTGGGCAGGACCTAGCTATGGCTACACCTTC.